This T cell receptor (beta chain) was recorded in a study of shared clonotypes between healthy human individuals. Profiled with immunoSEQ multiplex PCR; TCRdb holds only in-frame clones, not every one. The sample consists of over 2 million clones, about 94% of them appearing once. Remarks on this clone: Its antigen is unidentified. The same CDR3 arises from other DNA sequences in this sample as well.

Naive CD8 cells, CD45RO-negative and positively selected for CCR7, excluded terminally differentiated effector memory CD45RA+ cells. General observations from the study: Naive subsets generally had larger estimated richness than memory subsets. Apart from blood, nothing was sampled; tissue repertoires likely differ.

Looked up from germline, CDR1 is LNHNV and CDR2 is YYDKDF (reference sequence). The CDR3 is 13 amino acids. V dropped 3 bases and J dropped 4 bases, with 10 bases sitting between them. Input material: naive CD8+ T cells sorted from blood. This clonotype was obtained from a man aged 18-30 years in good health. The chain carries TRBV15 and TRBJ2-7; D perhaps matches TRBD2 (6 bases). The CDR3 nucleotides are TGTGCCACCAGCAGTGGTCGGGGGTACGAGCAGTACTTC. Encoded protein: CATSSGRGYEQYF.